Included here is one T cell receptor (beta chain) sequence, with context. Its antigen target is currently unknown. No clone much larger than this one lies a single base away; base qualities are absent. Library preparation employed the immunoSEQ multiplex PCR assay. For the multiplex PCR, a mixture combining 60 forward primers for TCR Vbeta segments and 13 reverse primers for TCR Jbeta segments was used. A multiplex PCR assay on genomic DNA amplified the CDR3 region of rearranged TCR beta genes. Amplified TCR beta libraries were sequenced as 87-base-pair reads on the Illumina HiSeq System. In the source study's methods: A later analysis tallied 75 million to 95 million unique TCR beta chains across the 600 to 700 repertoires, and approximately 12 million of those chains were shared by two or more donors. Raw reads were error-corrected and collapsed into unique sequences by a nearest-neighbor algorithm in which closely related sequences were merged to remove PCR and sequencing errors. CDR3 sequences were aligned to IMGT reference sequences to assign V, D and J gene segments. For a sequence to be retained, a match of at least six nucleotides to both a V gene segment and a J gene segment was required. Rearrangements were classified as productive when the CDR3 lacked stop codons and remained in frame with V and J, and all other rearrangements were classified as non-productive. Following IMGT convention, CDR3 was defined as the stretch from the second conserved V-encoded cysteine to the conserved J-encoded phenylalanine. The earlier analysis of 587 of the donors excluded sequences that lacked an unambiguous match to a single V gene segment. An earlier analysis of about 590 of the donors classified V segments as functional when productive rearrangements were above 56.7% and as segregating when the standard deviation between donors was above 5%. To diagnose cytomegalovirus status from the catalog of TCR beta chain sequences, a statistical classification framework was built. A later analysis assigned V and J genes by comparing TCR nucleotide sequences with IMGT/GENE-DB human TR gene sequences. A later analysis assigned CDR3 sequences and most-parsimonious VDJ recombination scenarios with the TCRdist pipeline. In a later analysis, each TCR beta chain was defined by its CDR3 amino acid sequence together with its V-gene family, and reads without a unique V-gene family were excluded. As a way to deal with suspected cross-contamination and a sequencing artifact, a later analysis dropped 592 nucleotide sequences that were highly shared and had low generation probability. For each public chain, a later analysis derived a clonal expansion index from normalized ranks of inferred template counts within each repertoire. Generation probabilities in a later analysis came from a VDJ recombination model fitted to out-of-frame rearrangements, and those results were checked against IGoR. A later analysis scored TCR-TCR, TCR-HLA and TCR-CMV co-occurrence with hypergeometric tests, applying a repertoire-size bias correction to TCR pairs. To estimate false discovery rates, a later analysis permuted the HLA or CMV assignments 20 times. In a later analysis, co-occurring TCRs were grouped using DBSCAN, and TCRdist sequence similarity was added for clustering within HLA-allele-positive subsets. Repertoires with fewer than 30,000 or more than 120,000 public chains were left out of co-occurrence clustering, as were five repertoires with anomalous nucleotide sharing. The clones in this table, taken by TCRdb from immuneACCESS, are in-frame only. Not every clone is retained; where verified, under half of the shortfall comes from an unresolved V gene, and the cause of the rest is unknown. The V and J calls and clone size come from that table; D and trimming were worked out from the DNA. The sample table shows more than 85,000 clones, and around 78% are seen once. Of the sample, approximately 2.8% falls within the top ten clones.

From the cysteine up to the phenylalanine, the CDR3 has a length of 16 residues. The DNA shown is the 48-base CDR3, in frame from base 1. Trimming accounts for 0 bases at V and 7 bases at J, while the number of junction bases matched to no gene is 4. The germline V gene encodes CDR1 SGHDT and CDR2 YYEEEE. The data were obtained in a study of cytomegalovirus exposure and HLA in healthy donors (dated 2017 in TCRdb). For context, the study as a whole: An earlier analysis of about 530 of the donors reported about 260 Gb of sequence data and around 110 million unique TCR beta sequences obtained from around 190 million T cells. An early release that covered fewer than 800 HLA-typed donors contained about 290 gigabases of sequencing data and about 93 million unique TCR sequences. Among the approximately 400 genotyped donors, approximately 77% belonged to the genetic ancestry cluster associated with self-reported Caucasian donors. The aim of the study was to test whether cataloging public T cell receptors could identify signatures of past pathogen exposure. Using immunosequencing, the study profiled T cell repertoires from some 670 subjects and related those repertoires to cytomegalovirus serostatus. Besides the first cohort of around 700 subjects, a separate validation cohort made up of around 120 different subjects was used. To predict cytomegalovirus infection status, the study brought together high-throughput TCR immunosequencing, statistical association of individual TCRs with disease status, and machine learning. To study patterns of TCR occurrence, a later analysis re-analyzed previously published TCR beta repertoires from hundreds of donors and added high-resolution HLA genotyping. In the later analysis, no new phenotypic data were used to find candidate immune exposures; instead, reliance was placed on TCR beta sequences and their occurrence across donors. An earlier analysis of several hundred of the donors applied high-throughput TCR beta sequencing to assess whether each TCR beta V gene segment acted as functional or pseudogenic. Donor age, sex, ethnicity and CMV serostatus were collected together with the repertoire data. A later genetic analysis took genome-wide SNP genotypes for 398 of the 666 donors and used that subset as a discovery cohort. All discovery cohort repertoires had been generated on a single sequencing platform. Class I and class II HLA loci were covered by the typing at four-digit resolution. The number of typed donors differed by locus: about 620-630 for A, B, C, DRB1 and DQB1; some 540 for DQA1; about 600 for DPA1; and 400 to 480 for DPB1. Four or five DR-DQ haplotypes were handled as single units for association and clustering because linkage in the cohort was strong. Among 398 genotyped donors of the cohort, an average of approximately 230,000 unique TCR beta nucleotide sequences were sequenced per donor, around 18% of them non-productive.

Overall results and qualifications from the work: In the study, roughly 160 TCR beta chains were listed as associated with cytomegalovirus. At a false discovery rate of 0.05, a later analysis linked fewer than 20,000 TCR beta sequences to specific HLA alleles. The sequencing pipeline was judged likely to have produced a cluster of highly shared sequence variants as a technical artifact. A few of the identified cytomegalovirus-associated TCR beta chains were confirmed in vitro to be specific for cytomegalovirus antigens. The 87-base-pair reads could not distinguish some IMGT-functional V segments, including TRBV6-2 and TRBV6-3, so those segments were excluded. This cohort had only TCR beta chains sequenced, and the lack of alpha or paired-chain data limited which features could be detected. The classifier was reported to diagnose cytomegalovirus status with high specificity and sensitivity in both the original cohort and the validation cohort. In a later analysis, HLA-associated TCR beta chains showed more clonal expansion and lower generation probabilities than non-associated chains that were equally common. Because counts were too low, around 18 rarely observed V segments, including chromosome 9 orphons, were left out of the earlier analysis of approximately 580 of the donors. Most CMV-associated TCR beta chains appeared to be HLA-restricted in a later analysis, and the HLA associations seemed to be driven largely by CMV exposure. A further reported finding was that TCR beta sequences accurately predicted the HLA-A and HLA-B alleles for most subjects in the first cohort. While some public TCRs were present in many individuals, most TCR sequences turned up only very rarely across donors. In an earlier analysis of some 500 of the donors, most TCR beta V segments were observed in productive rearrangements about 87% or about 30% of the time, broadly matching IMGT annotations. In a later genetic analysis, a missense DCLRE1C variant was associated with V-gene and J-gene trimming of TCR beta chains, and the association was replicated in an independent cohort. A later analysis reported that several top co-occurrence clusters appeared linked to parvovirus B19, influenza, CMV and Epstein-Barr virus. Because some donors lacked HLA typing at each locus, the association tests relied only on the typed subset. The authors suggested that the approach could potentially be generalized to other disease states and immunological phenotypes. Sequencing depth was assumed to be roughly uniform across donors in the presence/absence analyses, though that assumption may not hold. Strong co-occurrence of HLA alleles, especially DR and DQ, made assigning TCR associations to individual alleles difficult. Linkage disequilibrium might explain the correlated functional status among segregating V segments, but an unknown experimental factor could not be ruled out. According to a later genetic analysis, donors in an Asian-associated ancestry cluster had fewer N-insertions in productive TCRs than the approximately 700-donor mean. According to a later analysis, TCR association rates differed among HLA loci, with DRB1 alleles showing the most associated TCRs and HLA-C alleles showing the fewest. For the cohort, immune exposure information was limited to CMV serostatus.

In total, 600 or so healthy bone marrow donors made up the cohort. All cohort members were sampled while nominally healthy, although unrecorded immune exposures were likely present. The donor tested CMV seronegative and was one of the 352 seronegative cohort members. Each donor provided a peripheral blood sample, and peripheral blood mononuclear cells were used for TCR beta sequencing. Genomic DNA was extracted from the blood cell samples with the Qiagen DNeasy Blood Extraction Kit. Sequenced sample: PBMCs. Recombination linked TRBV5-6 to TRBJ2-2; TRBD2 lines up with 12 middle nucleotides. The receptor's source is a middle-aged man in good health and CMV-seronegative. CDR3 loop: CASSLASGGAIGELFF. The DNA sequence is TGTGCCAGCAGCTTGGCTAGCGGGGGGGCTATCGGGGAGCTGTTTTTT.